Below, 20 T cell receptor beta chains from the same sample are listed, as sequenced in a study of regulatory T cells in long-lasting Graves disease. Time point meaning: persistent/refractory GD, antithyroid drugs over 5 years with positive TRAb. PBMC-extracted RNA yielded the TCR library. Assembly of TCR beta libraries relied on iRepertoire HTBI primers together with Arm-PCR of CDR3 regions. From the multiplex PCR reads, TCRdb called clonotypes with MiXCR, one entry per CDR3 protein. The table includes 310,000 or so distinct CDR3 sequences, roughly a fifth detected once. The sample in question was peripheral blood mononuclear cells (PBMCs), obtained when the disease was refractory, from a patient treated with antithyroid drugs. These receptor sequences come from a female donor with Graves disease.

This clonotype was recorded a few times. This chain uses TRBV12-3 or TRBV12-4 with TRBJ1-5; TRBD1 agrees at 8 bases. The length of the CDR3 is 16 residues. V was pared by 4 bases and J by 6 bases, with 11 bases of the junction left unmatched. The CDR3 region has the DNA TGTGCCAGCAGTTCACGGACAGGGTCCCTGTCTCAGCCCCAGCATTTT. Translation gives CASSSRTGSLSQPQHF.

The chain is built from TRBV29-1 and TRBJ2-2; tentatively, D is TRBD1 (6 bases). The CDR3 is made up of 16 amino acids. V was pared by 6 bases and J by 5 bases, with 22 bases between. The germline V gene has CDR1 SQVTM and CDR2 ANQGSEA. In DNA, the CDR3 is TGCAGCGTCGCATGGGAACAGGGAATCGGGACCGGGGAGCTGTTTTTT. It encodes CSVAWEQGIGTGELFF.

The chain is built from TRBV9 and TRBJ2-5; 8 nucleotides align to TRBD1. CDR1 is SGDLS and CDR2 is YYNGEE in the germline V gene. The CDR3 has 13 amino acids. J lost 5 bases, V lost 7 bases, and 7 bases had no gene match. CDR3 sequence (DNA): TGTGCCAGCCGTGGACAGGGCTATGAGACCCAGTACTTC. Translation: CASRGQGYETQYF.

This clonotype turned up a few times. V gene TRBV19 combines with J gene TRBJ1-4, with D perhaps matching TRBD1 (5 bases). Trimming cost V 7 bases and J 5 bases, with 11 bases left between them. In germline, CDR1 is LNHDA, CDR2 SQIVND (reference sequence). The CDR3 runs 13 residues. The CDR3 loop reads CASTGYRNEKLFF. The CDR3 nucleotides are TGTGCCAGTACTGGGTACAGGAATGAAAAACTGTTTTTT.

This clonotype was seen at least ten times. The chain uses TRBV28 and TRBJ2-7, with TRBD2 matching over 11 bases. Germline V CDR1 and CDR2: MDHEN, SYDVKM. This CDR3 is built from 16 residues. The junction had 8 bases not matched to a gene; V was cut back by 4 bases and J by 3 bases. The CDR3: CASSYPVGTSGYEQYF. The DNA for the CDR3 is TGTGCCAGCAGTTACCCCGTAGGGACTAGCGGCTACGAGCAGTACTTC.

Turning to this clonotype: Germline and junction disagree at one end, which may indicate a read error. The chain recombines TRBV2 with TRBJ2-2, with 14 bases aligning to TRBD2. Germline V CDR1 and CDR2: SNHLY, FYNNEI. The CDR3 totals 17 residues. DNA of the CDR3: TGTGCCAGCAGTAGGACTAGCGGGAGGACGAGCACCGGGGATCTGTTTTTT. Protein: CASSRTSGRTSTGDLFF.

The sample holds a few counts of this clonotype. The chain uses TRBV19 and TRBJ2-7; the D gene could be TRBD1 or TRBD2 (5 bases each). The CDR3 runs 15 residues. From germline, CDR1 is LNHDA and CDR2 SQIVND (reference sequence). V gave up 4 bases and J gave up 0 bases, with 13 bases separating them. The CDR3 nucleotides are TGTGCCAGTAGTACTCAAGCGGACAACTCCTACGAGCAGTACTTC. Translating gives CASSTQADNSYEQYF.

This clonotype came up a few times. This rearrangement joins TRBV28 to TRBJ1-6, with TRBD1 matching 7 bases. The CDR3 has 14 amino acids. With V trimmed by 6 bases and J by 14 bases, 13 bases remained unmatched. The germline V gene has CDR1 MDHEN and CDR2 SYDVKM. The CDR3: CASSSPLTGFALHF. The CDR3 bases are TGTGCCAGCAGCTCCCCATTGACAGGGTTCGCCCTCCACTTT.

The chain recombines TRBV7-2 with TRBJ2-2; 7 nucleotides line up with TRBD1. In germline, CDR1 is SGHTA, CDR2 FQGNSA. Unmatched junction bases numbered 13, after V lost 5 bases and J lost 4 bases. This CDR3 comprises 17 residues. CDR3 coding DNA: TGTGCCAGCAGCCCTACTCGGACAGGACCCCTCACCGGGGAGCTGTTTTTT. Protein: CASSPTRTGPLTGELFF.

This clonotype was seen ten or more times. The genes are TRBV30 and TRBJ2-5, with 7 bases lining up with TRBD2. CDR3 length: 11 residues. Germline values: CDR1 GTSNPN, CDR2 SVGIG (reference sequence). The CDR3 DNA reads TGTGGTCCGGCGGGAGAAGAGACCCAGTACTTC. Translation gives CGPAGEETQYF.

This clonotype came up many times. As DNA, the CDR3 is TGTGCCAGCAGCTTACAAAACCCGGGACAGGGTGGCGAGCAGTACTTC. This sequence encodes CASSLQNPGQGGEQYF. The chain joins TRBV7-2 to TRBJ2-7; 9 bases align to TRBD1. The CDR3 is 16 amino acids. V lost 2 bases and J lost 6; bases outside the gene matches: 11. Germline CDR1 SGHTA, CDR2 FQGNSA.

Ten or more counts support this clonotype. This chain uses TRBV10-3 with TRBJ2-2; no clear D gene. Germline V gives CDR1 ENHRY, CDR2 SYGVKD. This CDR3 contains 16 residues. The ends were cut back, 6 bases at V and 2 bases at J, with 16 bases in the middle. The CDR3, as DNA: TGTGCCATCAGGGCGTCAGTGCTTTACAACACCGGGGAGCTGTTTTTT. This gives the protein CAIRASVLYNTGELFF.

This clonotype was counted once. V and J are TRBV10-3 and TRBJ1-5; D gene uncertain. V lost 0 bases and J lost 5, with 8 bases in between. The CDR3 length is 14 residues. Germline V gives CDR1 ENHRY, CDR2 SYGVKD. The CDR3: CAISESRSDQPQHF. The CDR3 DNA reads as TGTGCCATCAGTGAGTCCCGGTCCGATCAGCCCCAGCATTTT.

V usage is TRBV30 and J usage is TRBJ1-1, with a tentative D call TRBD1 (5 bases). Trimming took 2 bases from V and 0 from J, leaving 13 bases between them. Germline V CDR1 and CDR2: GTSNPN, SVGIG (reference sequence). The CDR3 sequence is 15 residues long. DNA of the CDR3: TGTGCCTGGAGTTTCGGGACGGCCCTGAACACTGAAGCTTTCTTT. Amino acid sequence: CAWSFGTALNTEAFF. The whole variable domain, remainder taken from reference TRBV30 and TRBJ1-1, is SQTIHQWPATLVQPVGSPLSLECTVEGTSNPNLYWYRQAAGRGLQLLFYSVGIGQISSEVPQNLSASRPQDRQFILSSKKLLLSDSGFYLCAWSFGTALNTEAFFGQGTRLTVV.

This clonotype has just one count. Written as DNA, the CDR3 is TGTGGGATTGCGGGGGTGGAAGGGACCCAGTACTTC. It encodes CGIAGVEGTQYF. This chain links TRBV6-2 or TRBV6-3 with TRBJ2-5; 7 positions match TRBD2. CDR1 is MNHEY, CDR2 SVGEGT, per germline. The CDR3 loop spans 12 amino acids.

This clonotype appeared a few times. The V and J genes are TRBV27 and TRBJ2-7; D is unclear. The V end was cut by 6 bases, the J end by 6 bases, with 15 bases between. This CDR3 region has 13 residues. CDR1 and CDR2 from the germline V gene are MNHEY and SMNVEV (reference sequence). The CDR3 DNA follows: TGTGCCAGCAGGGACGGACCCTCGGGCGAGCAGTACTTC. Translating gives CASRDGPSGEQYF.

The rearrangement uses TRBV20-1 and TRBJ2-4; D is possibly TRBD2 (5 bases). The CDR3 loop spans 16 amino acids. V lost 6 bases and J 0 bases, leaving 18 bases between the germline ends. CDR1 DFQATT and CDR2 SNEGSKA come from the germline V gene (reference sequence). The CDR3 nucleotides are TGCAGTGCAGGAGGCAGTTTTTCCGTAGCCAAAAACATTCAGTACTTC. It codes for CSAGGSFSVAKNIQYF.

A word on this clonotype: Relative to the germline gene, one junction end is altered; a read error may explain this. The chain carries TRBV30 and TRBJ2-2, with D hard to call. CDR1 and CDR2 from the germline V gene are GTSNPN and SVGIG (reference sequence). The CDR3 loop spans 11 amino acids. The CDR3 sequence: CAWNNPGELFF. Written as DNA, the CDR3 is TGCGCCTGGAACAATCCGGGGGAGCTGTTTTTT.

The V and J genes are TRBV4-1 and TRBJ2-7; the D gene is possibly TRBD2 (6 bases). The germline V gene has CDR1 MGHRA and CDR2 YSYEKL. V was cut by 3 bases and J by 7 bases, with 22 bases left in between. This CDR3 is built from 16 residues. Here the CDR3 DNA reads TGCGCCAGCAGCCAGATAACCGGGACTGATTTTAGGGAGCAGTACTTC. Translation: CASSQITGTDFREQYF.

There are many counts of this clonotype. The gene calls are TRBV19 and TRBJ2-5, with D unclear. Germline CDR1 is LNHDA and CDR2 is SQIVND (reference sequence). Trimming left V 4 bases short and J 3 bases short, with 6 bases between. This CDR3 spans 12 amino acids. Here the CDR3 DNA reads TGTGCCAGTAGTAAGGGCGAAGAGACCCAGTACTTC. It codes for CASSKGEETQYF.